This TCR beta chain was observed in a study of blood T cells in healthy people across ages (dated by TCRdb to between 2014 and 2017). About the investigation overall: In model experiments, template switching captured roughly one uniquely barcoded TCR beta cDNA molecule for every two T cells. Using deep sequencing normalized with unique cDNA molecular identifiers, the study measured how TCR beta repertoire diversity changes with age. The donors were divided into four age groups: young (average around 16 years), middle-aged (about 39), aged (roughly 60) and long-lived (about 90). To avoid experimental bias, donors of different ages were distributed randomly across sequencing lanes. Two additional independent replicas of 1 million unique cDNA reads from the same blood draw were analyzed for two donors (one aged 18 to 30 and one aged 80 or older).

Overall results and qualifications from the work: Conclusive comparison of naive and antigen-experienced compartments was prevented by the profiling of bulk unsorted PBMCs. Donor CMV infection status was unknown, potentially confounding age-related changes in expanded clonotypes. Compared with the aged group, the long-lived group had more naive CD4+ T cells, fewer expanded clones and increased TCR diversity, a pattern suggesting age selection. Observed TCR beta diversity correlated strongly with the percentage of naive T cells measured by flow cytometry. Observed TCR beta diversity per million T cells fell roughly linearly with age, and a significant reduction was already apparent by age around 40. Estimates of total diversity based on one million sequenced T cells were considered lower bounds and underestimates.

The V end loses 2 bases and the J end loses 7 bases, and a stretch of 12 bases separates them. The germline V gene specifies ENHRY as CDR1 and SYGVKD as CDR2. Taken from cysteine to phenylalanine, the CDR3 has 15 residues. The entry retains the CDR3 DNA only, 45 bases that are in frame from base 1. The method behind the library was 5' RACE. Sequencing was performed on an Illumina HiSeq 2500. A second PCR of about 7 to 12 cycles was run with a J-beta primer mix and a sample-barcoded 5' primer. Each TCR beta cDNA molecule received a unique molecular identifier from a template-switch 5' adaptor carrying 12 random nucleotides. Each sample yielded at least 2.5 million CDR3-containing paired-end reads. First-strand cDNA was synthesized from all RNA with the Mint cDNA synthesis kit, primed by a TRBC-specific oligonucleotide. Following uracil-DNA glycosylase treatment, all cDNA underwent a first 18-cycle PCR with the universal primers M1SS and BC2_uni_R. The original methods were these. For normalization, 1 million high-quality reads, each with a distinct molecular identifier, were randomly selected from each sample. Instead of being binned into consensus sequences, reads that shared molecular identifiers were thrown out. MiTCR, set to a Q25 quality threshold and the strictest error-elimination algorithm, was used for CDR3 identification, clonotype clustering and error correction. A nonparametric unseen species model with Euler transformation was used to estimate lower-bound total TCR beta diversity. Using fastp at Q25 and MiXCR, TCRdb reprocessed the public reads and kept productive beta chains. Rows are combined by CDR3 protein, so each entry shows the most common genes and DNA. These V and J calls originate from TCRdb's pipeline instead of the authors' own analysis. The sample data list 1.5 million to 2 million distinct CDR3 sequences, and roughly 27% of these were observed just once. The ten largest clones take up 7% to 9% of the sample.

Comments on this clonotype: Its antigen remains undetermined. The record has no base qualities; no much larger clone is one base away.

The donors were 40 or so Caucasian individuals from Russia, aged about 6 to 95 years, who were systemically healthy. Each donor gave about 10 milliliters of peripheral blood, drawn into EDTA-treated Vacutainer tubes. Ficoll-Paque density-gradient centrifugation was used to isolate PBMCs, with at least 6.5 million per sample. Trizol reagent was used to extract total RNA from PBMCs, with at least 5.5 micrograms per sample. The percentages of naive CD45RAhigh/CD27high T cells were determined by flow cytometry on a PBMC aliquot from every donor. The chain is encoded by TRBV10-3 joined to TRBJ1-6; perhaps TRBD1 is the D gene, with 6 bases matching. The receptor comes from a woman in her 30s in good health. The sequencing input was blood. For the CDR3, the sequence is CAISELGQRNSPLHF. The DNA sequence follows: TGTGCCATCAGTGAGCTAGGACAGAGAAATTCACCCCTCCACTTT.